This TCR beta chain was found in a study of CD4 T cells in relation to SARS-CoV-2 and coronaviruses. Study in general: PBMCs were cultured with antigen for approximately nine days before TCR beta sequencing.

Trimming pared 5 bases from V and 4 bases from J, leaving 9 bases between. The CDR3 has 13 amino acids. Per germline, CDR1 LNHDA and CDR2 SQIVND (reference sequence). In the case of this clone: What it binds is not known.

Produced via immunoSEQ multiplex PCR; TCRdb's table is partial and in-frame only. The data show about 43,000 clones, over 75% seen once. The chain joins TRBV19 to TRBJ2-1, with D possibly being TRBD1 or TRBD2 (5 bases each). Sequenced material: naive CD4+ T cells from PBMCs, cultured in vitro. Noted subset: naive CD4+ T cells isolated by negative enrichment. This clonotype originated in an adult with COVID-19. Here the CDR3 DNA reads TGTGCCAGTAGTGGGACGGGGTACAATGAGCAGTTCTTC. It translates to CASSGTGYNEQFF.